This record covers a single T cell receptor (beta chain). Antigen: not known. The data originate from a study of radiation and T cells in renal cell carcinoma. Across the whole study: Nephrectomy followed 15 Gy stereotactic body radiation by 4 weeks.

The repertoire was sequenced with immunoSEQ multiplex PCR; TCRdb's copy has only in-frame clones and lacks some. Here the sample spans about 130,000 clones, around 90% being singletons. Time point reported: blood 2 weeks post-SBRT. Treatment denoted: 15 Gy SBRT to primary tumor, nephrectomy 4 weeks later. Radiation-treated patients gave blood at baseline, week 2 and week 4. Study-level points and caveats: No pretreatment tumor biopsies were available for baseline clonotypes. From baseline, blood top tumor clonotypes peaked at 2 weeks post-radiation.

The sequence was collected from an older woman with renal cell carcinoma. The material sequenced was blood, taken from a patient whose treatment included radiotherapy and nephrectomy.

CDR3 sequence (DNA): TGTGCCAGCAGGGGCAGGGAGGAGCAGTACTTC. It translates to CASRGREEQYF. This chain links TRBV6-6 with TRBJ2-7, with D perhaps being TRBD1 or TRBD2 (5 bases each). Trimming removed 6 bases from V and 7 bases from J, with 10 bases in between. From germline, CDR1 is MNHNY and CDR2 SVGAGI (reference sequence). The CDR3 has 11 amino acids.